Presented here are 7 T cell receptor beta chains from one specimen sequenced in a study of T cell responses to AZD1222 COVID-19 vaccine. Using immunoSEQ multiplex PCR, the repertoire was profiled, and TCRdb retains in-frame clones only, with some absent. This sample has around 150,000 clones; about nine tenths occur once, and the top ten carry roughly 1.2%. The sequences come from peripheral blood, collected 28 days after the second AZD1222 dose. These receptors came from an adult who received the AZD1222 COVID-19 vaccine.

This chain links TRBV10-1 with TRBJ1-2; no reliable D call. CDR1 and CDR2 (germline): WNHNN, SYGVQD (reference sequence). V dropped 2 bases and J dropped 3 bases, with 13 bases sitting between them. CDR3 length: 15 residues. CDR3 in DNA: TGCGCCAGCAGTGAGGAAAGACGGAGGGACTATGGCTACACCTTC. Its translation is CASSEERRRDYGYTF.

This clone appeared a single time. The rearrangement joins TRBV19 to TRBJ1-2, with D unresolved. Trimming pared 3 bases from V and 2 bases from J, leaving 13 bases between. Germline lookup yields CDR1 LNHDA and CDR2 SQIVND (reference sequence). This CDR3 has 15 residues. The CDR3 DNA reads TGTGCCAGTAGTATTGACACTGGTTCGAACTATGGCTACACCTTC. This sequence encodes CASSIDTGSNYGYTF.

The chain uses TRBV5-1 and TRBJ2-6; D perhaps matches TRBD2 (5 bases). Germline loops: CDR1 SGHRS, CDR2 YFSETQ. This CDR3 is built from 17 residues. V lost 4 bases to trimming and J lost 0 bases, with 14 bases between them. The CDR3: CASSQRTISSGANVLTF. CDR3 sequence (DNA): TGCGCCAGCAGCCAGCGGACGATCAGCTCTGGGGCCAACGTCCTGACTTTC.

This sequence joins TRBV6-2 or TRBV6-3 and TRBJ1-2, with a tentative D call TRBD1 (6 bases). In germline, CDR1 is MNHEY, CDR2 SVGEGT. CDR3 length: 15 residues. The germline V and J ends were trimmed by 6 bases and 0 bases, with 14 bases remaining between them. Here the CDR3 DNA reads TGTGCCAGCAGCTTAGACAGGAAAGCTAACTATGGCTACACCTTC. Protein sequence: CASSLDRKANYGYTF.

The V gene is TRBV7-6, the J gene TRBJ2-1, with D possibly TRBD1 on 7 matching bases. The CDR3 sequence is 15 residues long. Trimming stripped 5 bases from V and 9 bases from J, with 20 bases between. Germline V gives CDR1 SGHVS, CDR2 FNYEAQ. CDR3 sequence reads: CASSNPSTGRGEQFF. DNA for the CDR3: TGTGCCAGCAGCAATCCCTCGACAGGGCGGGGTGAGCAGTTCTTC.

The gene calls are TRBV19 and TRBJ2-6; D call uncertain. The CDR3 has 18 residues. The V end was cut by 2 bases, the J end by 0 bases, with 14 bases between. Germline CDR1 reads LNHDA; CDR2 reads SQIVND (reference sequence). The CDR3 loop is CASSISATLGSGANVLTF. DNA for the CDR3: TGTGCCAGTAGTATATCGGCCACCCTAGGCTCTGGGGCCAACGTCCTGACTTTC.

The genes are TRBV7-8 and TRBJ2-3, with 9 bases identical to TRBD1. This CDR3 region has 16 residues. The germline V gene encodes CDR1 SGHVS and CDR2 FQNEAQ. V shed 2 bases, J shed 4 bases, and the junction held 7 bases outside the gene matches. The CDR3 nucleotides read TGTGCCAGCAGCTTAAGGACAGGGGCAAACCCAGATACGCAGTATTTT. Translated, it gives CASSLRTGANPDTQYF.